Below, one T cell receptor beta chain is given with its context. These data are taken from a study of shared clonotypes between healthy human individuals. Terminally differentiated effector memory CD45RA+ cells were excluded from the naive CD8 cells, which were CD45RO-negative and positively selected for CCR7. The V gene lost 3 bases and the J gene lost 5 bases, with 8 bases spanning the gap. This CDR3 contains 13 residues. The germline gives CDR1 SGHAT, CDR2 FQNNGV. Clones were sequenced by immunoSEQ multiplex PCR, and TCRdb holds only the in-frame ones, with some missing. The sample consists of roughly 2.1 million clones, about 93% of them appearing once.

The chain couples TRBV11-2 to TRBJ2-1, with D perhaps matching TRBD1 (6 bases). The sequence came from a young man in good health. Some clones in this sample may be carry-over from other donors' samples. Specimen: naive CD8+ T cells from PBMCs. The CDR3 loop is CASSFWGHNEQFF. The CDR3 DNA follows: TGTGCCAGCAGCTTCTGGGGGCACAATGAGCAGTTCTTC. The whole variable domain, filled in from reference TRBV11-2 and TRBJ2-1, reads EAGVAQSPRYKIIEKRQSVAFWCNPISGHATLYWYQQILGQGPKLLIQFQNNGVVDDSQLPKDRFSAERLKGVDSTLKIQPAKLEDSAVYLCASSFWGHNEQFFGPGTRLTVL.